A single sample is the source of the 29 T cell receptor beta chains below, sequenced in a study of T cell responses to AZD1222 COVID-19 vaccine. Here immunoSEQ multiplex PCR was the method, and the copy in TCRdb shows in-frame clones only, minus some. The sample has about 110,000 clones, more than 85% seen once. Sequences were derived from peripheral blood, sampled on day 0 of AZD1222 vaccination. The origin of the receptors is an adult in good health.

The genes are TRBV6-1 and TRBJ2-3; no firm D call. Germline V gives CDR1 MNHNS, CDR2 SASEGT. The CDR3 spans 16 residues. Trimming removed 0 bases from V and 1 base from J, with 11 bases in between. The CDR3 reads CASSEAAPPGTDTQYF. The CDR3 DNA reads TGTGCCAGCAGTGAAGCGGCACCTCCGGGCACAGATACGCAGTATTTT.

J is TRBJ2-1 and V is TRBV11-3; TRBD1 matches at 9 bases. The trim removed 2 bases at V and 6 bases at J, leaving 5 bases unmatched. The CDR3 is 15 residues long. The germline gives CDR1 SGHNT, CDR2 YENEEA. The DNA for the CDR3 is TGTGCCAGCAGCTTAAGACAGGGGGGGGTCAATGAGCAGTTCTTC. It specifies CASSLRQGGVNEQFF.

V usage is TRBV29-1 and J usage is TRBJ2-1; D remains unclear. Trimming cost V 0 bases and J 3 bases, with 0 bases left between them. Germline V gene sequence: CDR1 SQVTM, CDR2 ANQGSEA. This CDR3 has 11 amino acids. Written as DNA, the CDR3 is TGCAGCGTTGAAGACTACAATGAGCAGTTCTTC. Its protein is CSVEDYNEQFF.

This clone was counted a few times. This chain connects TRBV14 to TRBJ2-3; tentatively, D is TRBD2 (5 bases). Germline CDR1 reads SGHDN; CDR2 reads FVKESK. The CDR3 is made up of 16 amino acids. The ends were cut back, 4 bases at V and 1 base at J, with 15 bases in the middle. The CDR3 coding sequence is TGTGCCAGCAGCCCTTGGACTTGGGATGGCACAGATACGCAGTATTTT. Protein sequence: CASSPWTWDGTDTQYF.

The chain employs TRBV24-1 and TRBJ2-3; 8 bases map to TRBD2. CDR3 length equals 15 residues. V dropped 5 bases and J dropped 1; count of bases not matched to a gene: 4. Germline V gene sequence: CDR1 KGHDR, CDR2 SFDVKD. The CDR3 reads CATSGTSWGTDTQYF. The DNA of the CDR3 is TGTGCCACCAGTGGGACTAGCTGGGGCACAGATACGCAGTATTTT.

The V and J genes are TRBV9 and TRBJ1-1; D not resolved. The CDR3 extends over 13 amino acids. V lost 0 bases and J 6 bases, leaving 9 bases between the germline ends. The germline CDR1 and CDR2 sequences are SGDLS and YYNGEE. The CDR3: CASSVVPGAEAFF. In nucleotides, the CDR3 is TGTGCCAGCAGCGTAGTGCCGGGAGCTGAAGCTTTCTTT.

The chain carries TRBV29-1 and TRBJ1-2, with 9 bases that match TRBD1. The V gene end was trimmed by 8 bases and the J gene end by 7 bases; junction bases not matched to a gene: 2. The CDR3 totals 10 residues. Germline V lookup: CDR1 SQVTM, CDR2 ANQGSEA. The CDR3 here is CSTGQGGYTF. The CDR3 coding sequence is TGCAGCACGGGACAGGGTGGCTACACCTTC. Combining the CDR3 with reference TRBV29-1 and TRBJ1-2 gives the whole variable domain SAVISQKPSRDICQRGTSLTIQCQVDSQVTMMFWYRQQPGQSLTLIATANQGSEATYESGFVIDKFPISRPNLTFSTLTVSNMSPEDSSIYLCSTGQGGYTFGSGTRLTVV.

V and J are TRBV24-1 and TRBJ2-5; D is perhaps TRBD1 (7 bases). CDR1 is KGHDR, CDR2 SFDVKD, per germline. With 7 bases removed from V and 3 bases from J, the gap between germline ends came to 8 bases. The CDR3 covers 12 residues. CDR3 region: CATSRGEETQYF. The CDR3 region has the DNA TGTGCCACCAGCAGGGGGGAAGAGACCCAGTACTTC.

This chain joins TRBV5-1 and TRBJ1-2, with a weak D call TRBD1 (5 bases). Trimming shortened V by 3 bases and J by 7 bases, and 10 bases separated the two germline ends. The CDR3 extends over 12 amino acids. Germline lookup yields CDR1 SGHRS and CDR2 YFSETQ. CDR3 bases: TGCGCCAGCAGCTGGGACGGGGGTGGCTACACCTTC. This codes for CASSWDGGGYTF.

The rearrangement joins TRBV29-1 to TRBJ2-3; 7 bases line up with TRBD2. Germline V gives CDR1 SQVTM, CDR2 ANQGSEA. The junction had 5 bases not matched to a gene; V was cut back by 5 bases and J by 6 bases. CDR3 size: 12 residues. The CDR3 nucleotides read TGCAGCGTTAGACTAGCAAGGGATACGCAGTATTTT. The encoded protein is CSVRLARDTQYF.

The chain uses TRBV3-1 (or the pseudogene TRBV3-2) and TRBJ2-2; D ambiguous. The CDR3 is 16 amino acids. Germline values: CDR1 LGHDT, CDR2 YNNKEL (reference sequence). V lost 1 base and J 0 bases, leaving 9 bases between the germline ends. The chain's CDR3 is CASSQGATPNTGELFF. CDR3 DNA: TGTGCCAGCAGCCAAGGGGCGACTCCGAACACCGGGGAGCTGTTTTTT.

The chain recombines TRBV12-3 or TRBV12-4 with TRBJ2-7; D is ambiguous. The V end was cut by 1 base, the J end by 2 bases, with 6 bases between. CDR3 length equals 13 residues. The CDR3 region has the DNA TGTGCCAGCAGTTTAGGACTGGCCTACGAGCAGTACTTC. It specifies CASSLGLAYEQYF.

The chain carries TRBV11-3 and TRBJ1-3, with 7 bases fitting TRBD1. Germline values: CDR1 SGHNT, CDR2 YENEEA. The CDR3 has 16 amino acids. Trimming at V came to 5 bases and at J to 2 bases, leaving 9 bases not matched to a gene. CDR3 sequence reads: CASSGEGAATGNTIYF. Written as DNA, the CDR3 is TGTGCCAGCAGCGGAGAGGGGGCCGCGACTGGAAACACCATATATTTT.

The chain employs TRBV18 and TRBJ2-2, with TRBD1 matching 8 bases. Germline V gives CDR1 KGHSH, CDR2 LQKENI. Losses at the gene ends were 2 bases for V and 3 bases for J; bases not matched to a gene: 2. The CDR3 loop spans 15 amino acids. The CDR3 region has the DNA TGTGCCAGCTCACCAGACAGGGGATACACCGGGGAGCTGTTTTTT. Its translation is CASSPDRGYTGELFF. The variable domain in full, with the rest retrieved from reference TRBV18 and TRBJ2-2, is NAGVMQNPRHLVRRRGQEARLRCSPMKGHSHVYWYRQLPEEGLKFMVYLQKENIIDESGMPKERFSAEFPKEGPSILRIQQVVRGDSAAYFCASSPDRGYTGELFFGEGSRLTVL.

This clone has a single count. The chain combines TRBV11-3 with TRBJ1-1; no reliable D call. The germline V gene encodes CDR1 SGHNT and CDR2 YENEEA. The V gene lost 4 bases and the J gene lost 3 bases, with 18 bases spanning the gap. CDR3 length equals 16 residues. The CDR3 region is CASSSQTKGGDTEAFF. CDR3 DNA: TGTGCCAGCAGCTCCCAGACGAAAGGTGGAGACACTGAAGCTTTCTTT.

The chain joins TRBV29-1 to TRBJ2-1; TRBD2 agrees at 12 bases. There are 14 residues in the CDR3. V was pared by 6 bases and J by 8 bases, with 8 bases of the junction left unmatched. CDR1 and CDR2 from the germline V gene are SQVTM and ANQGSEA. CDR3 amino acids: CSVVTSGGWYEQFF. The CDR3 coding sequence is TGCAGCGTCGTAACTAGCGGGGGGTGGTATGAGCAGTTCTTC.

This sequence joins TRBV11-3 and TRBJ2-2, with 7 bases matching TRBD1. The CDR3 extends over 16 amino acids. V lost 5 bases, J lost 2 bases, and 8 bases stayed unmatched. Germline CDR1 is SGHNT and CDR2 is YENEEA. In DNA form, the CDR3 reads TGTGCCAGCAGCCTCCAAAGGACAGGCAACACCGGGGAGCTGTTTTTT. The encoded protein is CASSLQRTGNTGELFF.

The rearrangement uses TRBV2 and TRBJ2-7, with 7 bases matching TRBD1. This CDR3 spans 12 amino acids. Germline trimming cut 7 bases from V and 5 bases from J; bases unmatched to any gene: 5. Germline V CDR1 and CDR2: SNHLY, FYNNEI. CDR3: CASTDRRHEQYF. The CDR3 nucleotides are TGTGCCAGCACGGACAGGCGCCACGAGCAGTACTTC.

This chain connects TRBV5-4 to TRBJ1-1; D is ambiguous. The CDR3 is 14 residues long. From germline, CDR1 is SGHNT and CDR2 YYREEE (reference sequence). V was pared by 0 bases and J by 0 bases, with 6 bases between. CDR3: CASSLETVNTEAFF. The CDR3 coding sequence is TGTGCCAGCAGCTTGGAAACAGTGAACACTGAAGCTTTCTTT.

Worth noting for this clone: The sample carries other DNA sequences with the same CDR3. The rearrangement joins TRBV18 to TRBJ1-2, with 8 bases that match TRBD1. The CDR3 loop spans 13 amino acids. Looked up from germline, CDR1 is KGHSH and CDR2 is LQKENI. V lost 3 bases, J lost 7 bases, and 4 bases stayed unmatched. CDR3 nucleotides: TGTGCCAGCTCACCCGGACAGGGCGGTGGCTACACCTTC. Its protein is CASSPGQGGGYTF.

V and J are TRBV29-1 and TRBJ2-3; 7 positions agree with TRBD2. CDR1 is SQVTM and CDR2 is ANQGSEA in the germline V gene. CDR3 size: 14 residues. J was trimmed by 4 bases and V by 4 bases; bases with no gene match: 8. This chain's CDR3 is CSVAMGGRADTQYF. CDR3 coding DNA: TGCAGCGTTGCCATGGGGGGGAGGGCAGATACGCAGTATTTT.

The chain uses TRBV2 and TRBJ2-5, with TRBD1 as a possible D gene (6 bases). Germline values: CDR1 SNHLY, CDR2 FYNNEI. Trimming removed 6 bases at V and 1 base at J, with 12 bases between. The CDR3 loop spans 14 amino acids. CDR3 sequence: CASRSTGPQETQYF. CDR3 DNA: TGTGCCAGCAGAAGCACAGGGCCCCAAGAGACCCAGTACTTC. The full variable domain, in which reference TRBV2 and TRBJ2-5 provide the parts outside the CDR3, is EPEVTQTPSHQVTQMGQEVILRCVPISNHLYFYWYRQILGQKVEFLVSFYNNEISEKSEIFDDQFSVERPDGSNFTLKIRSTKLEDSAMYFCASRSTGPQETQYFGPGTRLLVL.

The sample holds a few counts of this clone. V is TRBV5-4 and J is TRBJ2-2, with TRBD2 as a possible D gene (6 bases). Trimming took 0 bases from V and 0 from J, leaving 15 bases between them. This CDR3 is 18 amino acids long. Germline loops: CDR1 SGHNT, CDR2 YYREEE (reference sequence). CDR3 in DNA: TGTGCCAGCAGCTTGGCGCGGGGTAGGATCGCGAACACCGGGGAGCTGTTTTTT. As protein: CASSLARGRIANTGELFF.

This chain links TRBV11-2 with TRBJ2-5; 7 bases are shared with TRBD2. CDR1 SGHAT and CDR2 FQNNGV come from the germline V gene. This CDR3 is built from 14 residues. Trimming at V came to 2 bases and at J to 5 bases, leaving 5 bases not matched to a gene. CDR3 sequence: CASSLFFGGETQYF. The CDR3 DNA follows: TGTGCCAGCAGCTTATTCTTCGGGGGGGAGACCCAGTACTTC.

The chain links TRBV19 to TRBJ1-6, with unresolved D. Between the trimmed V and J ends, which lost 4 bases and 7 bases, there was a span of 11 bases. The CDR3 is 14 residues long. Germline assignment: CDR1 LNHDA and CDR2 SQIVND (reference sequence). This CDR3 reads CASSTRQGNSPLHF. CDR3 DNA sequence: TGTGCCAGTAGTACCCGACAAGGAAATTCACCCCTCCACTTT.

This clone was seen just once. The CDR3 coding sequence is TGCGCCAGCAGCCAAGGCGACAGGGTCCAGCCCCAGCATTTT. Translating gives CASSQGDRVQPQHF. This rearrangement joins TRBV4-3 to TRBJ1-5; TRBD1 aligns across 7 bases. The CDR3 totals 14 residues. Trimming removed 1 base from V and 7 bases from J; junction bases left unmatched: 4. Germline loops: CDR1 LGHNA, CDR2 YSLEER.

The chain links TRBV7-2 to TRBJ1-5; 7 bases line up with TRBD1. Germline values: CDR1 SGHTA, CDR2 FQGNSA. Germline trimming cut 2 bases from V and 7 bases from J; bases unmatched to any gene: 5. CDR3 length equals 14 residues. The CDR3 is CASSLQTGNQPQHF. The CDR3 DNA reads TGTGCCAGCAGCTTACAGACAGGGAACCAGCCCCAGCATTTT.

This chain connects TRBV19 to TRBJ2-7; 9 nucleotides agree with TRBD1. The V gene's germline CDR1 is LNHDA and CDR2 SQIVND (reference sequence). Trimming at V came to 5 bases and at J to 5 bases, leaving 4 bases not matched to a gene. The CDR3 extends over 13 amino acids. The CDR3 DNA reads TGTGCCAGTAGTGGGACAGGGTTCAACGAGCAGTACTTC. Its translation: CASSGTGFNEQYF.

V usage is TRBV27 and J usage is TRBJ1-4; weak D call: TRBD1 (6 bases). The CDR3 length is 15 residues. Germline V gene sequence: CDR1 MNHEY, CDR2 SMNVEV (reference sequence). V was trimmed by 6 bases and J by 4 bases, leaving 15 bases between them. This CDR3 is CASRLAGDVNEKLFF. The CDR3 bases are TGTGCCAGCAGACTAGCAGGGGACGTTAATGAAAAACTGTTTTTT.